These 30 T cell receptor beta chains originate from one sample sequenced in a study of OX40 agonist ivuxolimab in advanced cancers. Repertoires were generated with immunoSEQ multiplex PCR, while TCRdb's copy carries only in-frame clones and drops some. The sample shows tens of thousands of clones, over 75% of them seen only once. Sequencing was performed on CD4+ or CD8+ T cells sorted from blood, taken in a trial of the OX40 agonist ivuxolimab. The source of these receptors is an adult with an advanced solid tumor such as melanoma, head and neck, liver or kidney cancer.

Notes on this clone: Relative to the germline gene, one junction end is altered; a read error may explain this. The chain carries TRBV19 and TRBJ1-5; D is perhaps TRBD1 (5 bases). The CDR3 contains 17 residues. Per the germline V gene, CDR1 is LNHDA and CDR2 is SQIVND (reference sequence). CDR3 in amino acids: CASSSAGKGSSYQPQHF. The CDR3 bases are TGTGCCAGCTCCTCGGCAGGGAAGGGCTCTAGCTATCAGCCCCAGCATTTT.

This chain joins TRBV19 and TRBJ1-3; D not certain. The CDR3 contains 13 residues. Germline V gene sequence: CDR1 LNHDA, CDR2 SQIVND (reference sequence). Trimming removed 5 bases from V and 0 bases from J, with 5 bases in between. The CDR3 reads CASSFSSGNTIYF. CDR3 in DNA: TGTGCCAGTAGTTTTTCCTCTGGAAACACCATATATTTT.

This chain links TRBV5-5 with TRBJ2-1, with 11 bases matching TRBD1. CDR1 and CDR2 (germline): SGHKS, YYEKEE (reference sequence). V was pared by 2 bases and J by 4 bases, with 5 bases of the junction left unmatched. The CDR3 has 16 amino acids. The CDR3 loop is CASSLGTGGGYNEQFF. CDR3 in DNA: TGTGCCAGCAGCTTAGGGACAGGGGGAGGGTACAATGAGCAGTTCTTC. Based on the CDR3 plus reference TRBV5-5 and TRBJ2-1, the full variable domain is DAGVTQSPTHLIKTRGQQVTLRCSPISGHKSVSWYQQVLGQGPQFIFQYYEKEERGRGNFPDRFSARQFPNYSSELNVNALLLGDSALYLCASSLGTGGGYNEQFFGPGTRLTVL.

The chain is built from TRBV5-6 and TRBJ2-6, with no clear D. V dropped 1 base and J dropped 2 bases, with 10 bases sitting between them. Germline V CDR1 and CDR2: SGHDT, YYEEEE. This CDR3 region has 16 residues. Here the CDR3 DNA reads TGTGCCAGCAGCTTGTCCCACAGTGCTGGGGCCAACGTCCTGACTTTC. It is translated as CASSLSHSAGANVLTF.

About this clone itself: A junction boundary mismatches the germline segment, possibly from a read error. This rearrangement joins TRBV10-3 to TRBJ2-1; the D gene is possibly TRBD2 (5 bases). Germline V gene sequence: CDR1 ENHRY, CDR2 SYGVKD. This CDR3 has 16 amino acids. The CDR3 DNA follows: TGTGCCATCACTGAGTCCCCAACTAGTATATTCAATGAGCAGTTCTTC. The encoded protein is CAITESPTSIFNEQFF.

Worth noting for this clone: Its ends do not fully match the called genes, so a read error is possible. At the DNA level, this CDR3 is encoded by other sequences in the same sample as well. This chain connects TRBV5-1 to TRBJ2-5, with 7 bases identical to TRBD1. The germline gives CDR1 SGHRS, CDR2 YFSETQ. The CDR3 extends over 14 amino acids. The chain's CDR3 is CASREGAGQETQYF. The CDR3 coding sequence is TGCGCCAGCAGAGAGGGGGCAGGGCAAGAGACTCAGTACTTC.

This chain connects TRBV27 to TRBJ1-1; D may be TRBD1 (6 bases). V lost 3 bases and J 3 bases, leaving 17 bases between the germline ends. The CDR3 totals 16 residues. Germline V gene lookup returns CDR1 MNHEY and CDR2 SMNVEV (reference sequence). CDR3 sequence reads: CASSLAQGRGHTEAFF. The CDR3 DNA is TGTGCCAGCAGTTTGGCTCAGGGGAGGGGCCACACTGAAGCTTTCTTT.

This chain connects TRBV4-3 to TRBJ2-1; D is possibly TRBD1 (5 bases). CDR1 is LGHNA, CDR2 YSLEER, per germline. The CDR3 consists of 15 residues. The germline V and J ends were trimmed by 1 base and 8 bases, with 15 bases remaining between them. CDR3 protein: CASSQVNGAPDEQFF. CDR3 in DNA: TGCGCCAGCAGCCAAGTTAATGGGGCACCCGATGAGCAGTTCTTC.

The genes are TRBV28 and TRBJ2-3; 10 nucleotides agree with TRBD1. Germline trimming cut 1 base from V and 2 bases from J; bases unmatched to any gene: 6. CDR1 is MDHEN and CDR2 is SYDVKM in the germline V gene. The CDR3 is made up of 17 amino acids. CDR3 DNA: TGTGCCAGCAGTTTATTGACAGGGGGCATCCTCACAGATACGCAGTATTTT. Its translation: CASSLLTGGILTDTQYF. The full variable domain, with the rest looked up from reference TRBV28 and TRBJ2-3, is DVKVTQSSRYLVKRTGEKVFLECVQDMDHENMFWYRQDPGLGLRLIYFSYDVKMKEKGDIPEGYSVSREKKERFSLILESASTNQTSMYLCASSLLTGGILTDTQYFGPGTRLTVL.

The CDR3 DNA is TGTGCCAGTAGTAGGACCGGGACAGGGCCCTACGAGCAGTACTTC. Translated: CASSRTGTGPYEQYF. The chain combines TRBV19 with TRBJ2-7, with 9 bases matching TRBD1. Germline CDR1 is LNHDA and CDR2 is SQIVND (reference sequence). V was pared by 4 bases and J by 2 bases, with 6 bases of the junction left unmatched. The CDR3 loop spans 15 amino acids.

CDR3 DNA: TGCGCCAGCAGTGAATTTGGGACAGGGGATCTTGTCGATACGCAGTATTTT. This sequence encodes CASSEFGTGDLVDTQYF. This chain joins TRBV10-2 and TRBJ2-3; TRBD1 matches at 10 bases. Trimming took 3 bases from V and 6 from J; bases not matched to a gene: 12. The germline V gene has CDR1 WSHSY and CDR2 SAAADI. CDR3 length equals 17 residues.

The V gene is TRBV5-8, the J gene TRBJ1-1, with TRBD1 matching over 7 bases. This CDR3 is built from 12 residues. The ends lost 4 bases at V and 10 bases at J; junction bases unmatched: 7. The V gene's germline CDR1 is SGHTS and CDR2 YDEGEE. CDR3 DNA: TGTGCCAGCAGCCAGGCGACAGGGAGAGCTTTCTTT. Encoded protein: CASSQATGRAFF.

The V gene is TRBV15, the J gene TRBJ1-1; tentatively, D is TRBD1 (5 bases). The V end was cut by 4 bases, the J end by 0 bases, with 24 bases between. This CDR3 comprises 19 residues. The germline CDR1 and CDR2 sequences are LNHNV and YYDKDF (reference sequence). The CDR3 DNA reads TGTGCCACCAGCACTCCTTGGTCGGGGCGACCCATCATGAACACTGAAGCTTTCTTT. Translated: CATSTPWSGRPIMNTEAFF.

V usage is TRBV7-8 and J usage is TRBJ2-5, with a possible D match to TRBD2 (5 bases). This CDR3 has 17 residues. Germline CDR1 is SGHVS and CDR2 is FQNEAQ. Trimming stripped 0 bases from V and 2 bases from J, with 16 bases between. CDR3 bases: TGTGCCAGCAGCTTAGCTTCGAGGTGGGAGCCGCAAGAGACCCAGTACTTC. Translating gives CASSLASRWEPQETQYF.

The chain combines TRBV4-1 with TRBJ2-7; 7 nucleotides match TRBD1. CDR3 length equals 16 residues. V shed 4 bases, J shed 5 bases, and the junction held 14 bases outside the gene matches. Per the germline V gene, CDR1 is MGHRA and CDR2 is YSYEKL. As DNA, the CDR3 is TGCGCCAGCAGCCCTCAGCCCGGGACAGCCGGGAACGAGCAGTACTTC. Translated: CASSPQPGTAGNEQYF.

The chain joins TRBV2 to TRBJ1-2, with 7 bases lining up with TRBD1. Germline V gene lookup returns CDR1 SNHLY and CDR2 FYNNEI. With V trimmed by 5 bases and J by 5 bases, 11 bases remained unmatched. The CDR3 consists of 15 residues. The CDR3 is CASSLIPGQTYGYTF. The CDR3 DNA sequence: TGTGCCAGCAGTCTGATTCCGGGACAGACTTATGGCTACACCTTC. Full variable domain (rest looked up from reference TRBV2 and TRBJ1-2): EPEVTQTPSHQVTQMGQEVILRCVPISNHLYFYWYRQILGQKVEFLVSFYNNEISEKSEIFDDQFSVERPDGSNFTLKIRSTKLEDSAMYFCASSLIPGQTYGYTFGSGTRLTVV.

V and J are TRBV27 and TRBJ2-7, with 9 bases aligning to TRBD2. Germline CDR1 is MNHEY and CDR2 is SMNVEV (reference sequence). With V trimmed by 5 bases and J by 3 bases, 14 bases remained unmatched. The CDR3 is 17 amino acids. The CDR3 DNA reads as TGTGCCAGCAGTACCCTAATTAGCGGGAGACGTCTCTACGAGCAGTACTTC. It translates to CASSTLISGRRLYEQYF.

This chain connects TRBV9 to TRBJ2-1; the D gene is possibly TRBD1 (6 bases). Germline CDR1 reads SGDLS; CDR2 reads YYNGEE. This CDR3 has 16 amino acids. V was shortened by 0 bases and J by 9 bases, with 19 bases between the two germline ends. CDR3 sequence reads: CASSVARDRIGGEQFF. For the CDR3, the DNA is TGTGCCAGCAGCGTAGCGAGGGACCGAATAGGGGGTGAGCAGTTCTTC.

The CDR3 DNA reads as TGTGCCAGCAGTCCCCGGACAGGGGACCAGCCCCAGCATTTT. This gives the protein CASSPRTGDQPQHF. The chain couples TRBV6-5 to TRBJ1-5; 9 bases map to TRBD1. The CDR3 sequence is 14 residues long. Germline V gives CDR1 MNHEY, CDR2 SVGAGI. The V gene end was trimmed by 5 bases and the J gene end by 7 bases; junction bases not matched to a gene: 6.

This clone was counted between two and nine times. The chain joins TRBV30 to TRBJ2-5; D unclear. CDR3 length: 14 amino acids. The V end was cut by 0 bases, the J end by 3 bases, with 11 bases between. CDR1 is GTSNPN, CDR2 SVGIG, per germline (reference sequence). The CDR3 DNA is TGTGCCTGGAGTGTAGGGCTAGTGGAAGAGACCCAGTACTTC. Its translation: CAWSVGLVEETQYF. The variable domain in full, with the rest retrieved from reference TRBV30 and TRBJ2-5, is SQTIHQWPATLVQPVGSPLSLECTVEGTSNPNLYWYRQAAGRGLQLLFYSVGIGQISSEVPQNLSASRPQDRQFILSSKKLLLSDSGFYLCAWSVGLVEETQYFGPGTRLLVL.

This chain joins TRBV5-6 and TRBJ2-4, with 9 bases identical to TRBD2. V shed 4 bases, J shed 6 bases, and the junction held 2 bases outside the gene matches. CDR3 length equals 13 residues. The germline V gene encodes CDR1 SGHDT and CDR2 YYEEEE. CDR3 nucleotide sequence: TGTGCCAGCAGCCTTAGCGGGAGAAACATTCAGTACTTC. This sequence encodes CASSLSGRNIQYF.

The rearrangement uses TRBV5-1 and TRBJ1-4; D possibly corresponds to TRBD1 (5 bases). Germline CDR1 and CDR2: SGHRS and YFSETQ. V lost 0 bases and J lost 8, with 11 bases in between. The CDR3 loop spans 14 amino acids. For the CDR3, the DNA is TGCGCCAGCAGCTTGGTGGGGGAAGGGGAAAAACTGTTTTTT. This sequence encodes CASSLVGEGEKLFF.

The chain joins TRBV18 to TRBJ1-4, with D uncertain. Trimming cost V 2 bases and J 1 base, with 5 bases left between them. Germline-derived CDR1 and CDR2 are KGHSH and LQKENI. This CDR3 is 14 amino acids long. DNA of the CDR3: TGTGCCAGCTCACCAGTGGGAACTAATGAAAAACTGTTTTTT. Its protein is CASSPVGTNEKLFF.

CDR3 sequence (DNA): TGTGCCAGCAGCTTCCCTGGGACTCTTAATGAAAAACTGTTTTTT. It specifies CASSFPGTLNEKLFF. The chain uses TRBV7-9 and TRBJ1-4; TRBD1 might be the D (5 bases). Between the trimmed V and J ends, which lost 3 bases and 4 bases, there was a span of 12 bases. The germline V gene encodes CDR1 SEHNR and CDR2 FQNEAQ (reference sequence). The CDR3 loop spans 15 amino acids.

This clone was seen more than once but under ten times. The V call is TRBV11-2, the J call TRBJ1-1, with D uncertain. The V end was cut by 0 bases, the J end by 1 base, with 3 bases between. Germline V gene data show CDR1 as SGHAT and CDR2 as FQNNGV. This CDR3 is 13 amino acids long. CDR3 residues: CASSLDWNTEAFF. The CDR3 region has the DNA TGTGCCAGCAGCTTAGATTGGAACACTGAAGCTTTCTTT.

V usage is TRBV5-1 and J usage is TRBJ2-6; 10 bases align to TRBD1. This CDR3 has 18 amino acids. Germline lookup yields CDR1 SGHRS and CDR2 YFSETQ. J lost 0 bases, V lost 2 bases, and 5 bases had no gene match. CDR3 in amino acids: CASSFTGTGASGANVLTF. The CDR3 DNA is TGCGCCAGCAGCTTTACCGGGACAGGGGCCTCTGGGGCCAACGTCCTGACTTTC.

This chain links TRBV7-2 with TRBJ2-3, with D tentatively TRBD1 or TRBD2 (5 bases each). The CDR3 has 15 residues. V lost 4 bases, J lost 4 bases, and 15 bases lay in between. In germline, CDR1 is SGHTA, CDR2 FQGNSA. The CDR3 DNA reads TGTGCCAGCAGCTACTCAGGGAGATGGCCAGATACGCAGTATTTT. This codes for CASSYSGRWPDTQYF. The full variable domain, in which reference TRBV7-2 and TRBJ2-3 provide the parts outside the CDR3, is GAGVSQSPSNKVTEKGKDVELRCDPISGHTALYWYRQSLGQGLEFLIYFQGNSAPDKSGLPSDRFSAERTGGSVSTLTIQRTQQEDSAVYLCASSYSGRWPDTQYFGPGTRLTVL.

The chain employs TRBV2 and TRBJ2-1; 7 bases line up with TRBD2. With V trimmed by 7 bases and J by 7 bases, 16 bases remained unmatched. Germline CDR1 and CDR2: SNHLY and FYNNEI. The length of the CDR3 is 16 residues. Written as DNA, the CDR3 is TGTGCCAGCAACTCGGGGGGAGTCCTGCTTTCGAATGAGCAGTTCTTC. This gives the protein CASNSGGVLLSNEQFF.

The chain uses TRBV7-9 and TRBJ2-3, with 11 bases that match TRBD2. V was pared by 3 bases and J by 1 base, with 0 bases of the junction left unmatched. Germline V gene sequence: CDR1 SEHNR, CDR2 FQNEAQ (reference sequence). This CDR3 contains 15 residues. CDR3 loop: CASSLTSGGTDTQYF. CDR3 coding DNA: TGTGCCAGCAGCTTGACTAGCGGGGGCACAGATACGCAGTATTTT.

CDR3 protein: CSVVVLFYNEQFF. CDR3 in DNA: TGCAGCGTTGTTGTATTGTTTTACAATGAGCAGTTCTTC. This rearrangement joins TRBV29-1 to TRBJ2-1; D ambiguous. This CDR3 region has 13 residues. In germline, CDR1 is SQVTM, CDR2 ANQGSEA. V was pared by 4 bases and J by 4 bases, with 11 bases between.